Below are 3 T cell receptor beta chains sequenced from a single sample in a study of CD8+ T cells in alopecia areata. RNA was isolated and reverse transcribed to cDNA, the sequencing template. The table came from immunoSEQ multiplex PCR; TCRdb's copy has only in-frame clones and leaves some out. The sample has some 130,000 clones; roughly 52% are singletons. Treatment here: oral pan-JAK inhibitor, 5-10 mg twice daily. The sequencing here drew on CD8+ T cells sorted from blood, taken at week 4, from a patient treated with tofacitinib. The receptors were sampled from a human donor with alopecia areata.

The rearrangement links TRBV30 to TRBJ1-1; possibly TRBD1 for D (5 bases). This CDR3 comprises 15 residues. Trimming took 2 bases from V and 1 from J, leaving 14 bases between them. The germline V gene encodes CDR1 GTSNPN and CDR2 SVGIG (reference sequence). CDR3: CAWSILGPGNTEAFF. The CDR3 coding sequence is TGTGCCTGGAGTATCTTGGGGCCGGGGAACACTGAAGCTTTCTTT.

This sequence joins TRBV13 and TRBJ2-5; a possible D gene is TRBD2 (5 bases). The CDR3 length is 15 residues. Trimming removed 3 bases from V and 1 base from J, with 12 bases in between. Germline V gene data show CDR1 as PRHDT and CDR2 as FYEKMQ (reference sequence). The CDR3 region is CASSFWTGRQETQYF. In DNA form, the CDR3 reads TGTGCCAGCAGCTTCTGGACTGGGCGCCAAGAGACCCAGTACTTC.

This clone was observed a few times. The chain couples TRBV6-1 to TRBJ2-1, with 13 bases that match TRBD2. Trimming took 6 bases from V and 8 from J; bases not matched to a gene: 7. The CDR3 loop spans 15 amino acids. The germline V gene has CDR1 MNHNS and CDR2 SASEGT. CDR3 sequence reads: CASRGTSGGADEQFF. The CDR3 bases are TGTGCCAGCAGGGGAACTAGCGGGGGGGCCGATGAGCAGTTCTTC.